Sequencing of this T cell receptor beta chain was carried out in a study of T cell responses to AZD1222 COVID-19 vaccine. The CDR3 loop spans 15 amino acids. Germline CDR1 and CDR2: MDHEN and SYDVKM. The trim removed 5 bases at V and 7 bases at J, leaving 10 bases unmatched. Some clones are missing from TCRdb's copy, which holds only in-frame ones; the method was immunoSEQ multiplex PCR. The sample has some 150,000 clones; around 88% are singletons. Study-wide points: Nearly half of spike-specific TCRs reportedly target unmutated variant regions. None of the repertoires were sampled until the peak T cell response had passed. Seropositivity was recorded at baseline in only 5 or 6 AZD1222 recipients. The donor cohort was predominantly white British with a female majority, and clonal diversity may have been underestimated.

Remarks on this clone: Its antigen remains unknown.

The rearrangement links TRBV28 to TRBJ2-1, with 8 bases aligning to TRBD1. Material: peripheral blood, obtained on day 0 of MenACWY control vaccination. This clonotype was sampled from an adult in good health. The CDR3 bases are TGTGCCAGCAGTACCAGAGTTCAGGGGGCGAATGAGCAGTTCTTC. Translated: CASSTRVQGANEQFF.